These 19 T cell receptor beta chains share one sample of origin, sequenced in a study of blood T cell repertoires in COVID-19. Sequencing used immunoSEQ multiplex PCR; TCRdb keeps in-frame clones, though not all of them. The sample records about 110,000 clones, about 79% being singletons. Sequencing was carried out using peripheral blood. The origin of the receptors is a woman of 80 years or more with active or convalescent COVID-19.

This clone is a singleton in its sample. CDR3 loop: CASSEVRTSGSYGDTQYF. CDR3 bases: TGTGCCAGCAGCGAGGTCCGGACTAGCGGGAGTTATGGGGATACGCAGTATTTT. The V gene is TRBV7-2, the J gene TRBJ2-3; 13 positions agree with TRBD2. The CDR3 covers 18 residues. V gave up 5 bases and J gave up 6 bases; unmatched junction bases: 14. Germline V gene sequence: CDR1 SGHTA, CDR2 FQGNSA. Combining the CDR3 with reference TRBV7-2 and TRBJ2-3 gives the whole variable domain GAGVSQSPSNKVTEKGKDVELRCDPISGHTALYWYRQSLGQGLEFLIYFQGNSAPDKSGLPSDRFSAERTGGSVSTLTIQRTQQEDSAVYLCASSEVRTSGSYGDTQYFGPGTRLTVL.

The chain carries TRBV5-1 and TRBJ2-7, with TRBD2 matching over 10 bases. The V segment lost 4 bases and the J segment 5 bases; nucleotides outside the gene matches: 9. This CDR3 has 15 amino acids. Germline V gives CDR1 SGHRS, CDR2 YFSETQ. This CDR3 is CASSASSGRANEQYF. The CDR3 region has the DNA TGCGCCAGCAGCGCCTCAAGCGGGAGGGCCAACGAGCAGTACTTC.

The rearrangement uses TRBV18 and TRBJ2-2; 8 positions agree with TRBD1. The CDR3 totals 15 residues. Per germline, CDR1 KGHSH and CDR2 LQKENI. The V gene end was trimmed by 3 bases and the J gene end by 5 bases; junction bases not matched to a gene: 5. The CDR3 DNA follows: TGTGCCAGCTCACCGGACAGGGTCAATACCGGGGAGCTGTTTTTT. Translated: CASSPDRVNTGELFF.

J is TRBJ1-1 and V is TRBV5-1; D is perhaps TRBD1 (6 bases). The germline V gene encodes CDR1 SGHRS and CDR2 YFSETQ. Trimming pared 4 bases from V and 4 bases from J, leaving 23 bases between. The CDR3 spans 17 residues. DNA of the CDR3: TGCGCCAGCAGCCAGATACCGGGACACCTTTCGGCCACTGAAGCTTTCTTT. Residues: CASSQIPGHLSATEAFF.

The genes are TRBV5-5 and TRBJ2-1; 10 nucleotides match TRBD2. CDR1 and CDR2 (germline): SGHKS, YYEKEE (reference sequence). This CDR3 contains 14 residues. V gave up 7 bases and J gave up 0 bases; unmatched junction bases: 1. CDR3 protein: CASGTSASYNEQFF. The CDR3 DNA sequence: TGTGCCAGCGGGACTAGCGCCTCCTACAATGAGCAGTTCTTC.

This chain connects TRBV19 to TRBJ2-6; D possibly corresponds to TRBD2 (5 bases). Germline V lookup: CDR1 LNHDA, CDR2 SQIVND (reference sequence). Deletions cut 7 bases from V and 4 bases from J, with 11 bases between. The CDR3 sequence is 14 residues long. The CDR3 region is CASTMRAGANVLTF. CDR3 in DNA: TGTGCCAGTACGATGCGGGCGGGGGCCAACGTCCTGACTTTC.

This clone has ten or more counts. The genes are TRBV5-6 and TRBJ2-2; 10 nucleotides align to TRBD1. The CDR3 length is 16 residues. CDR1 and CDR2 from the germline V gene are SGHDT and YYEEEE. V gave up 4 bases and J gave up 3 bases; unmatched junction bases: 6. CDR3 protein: CASSAMGTGDTGELFF. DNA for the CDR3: TGTGCCAGCAGCGCGATGGGGACAGGGGACACCGGGGAGCTGTTTTTT.

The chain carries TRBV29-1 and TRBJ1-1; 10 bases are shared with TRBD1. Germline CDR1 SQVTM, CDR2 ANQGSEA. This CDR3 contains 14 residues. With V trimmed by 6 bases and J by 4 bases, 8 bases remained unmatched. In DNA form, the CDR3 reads TGCAGCGTCTTAGGGGGACAGGGGACCACTGAAGCTTTCTTT. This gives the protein CSVLGGQGTTEAFF.

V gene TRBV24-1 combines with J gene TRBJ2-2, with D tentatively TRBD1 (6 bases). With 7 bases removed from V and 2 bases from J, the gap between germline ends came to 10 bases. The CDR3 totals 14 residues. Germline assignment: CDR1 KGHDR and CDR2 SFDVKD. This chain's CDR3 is CATRPGHNTGELFF. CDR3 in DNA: TGTGCCACCAGGCCGGGACACAACACCGGGGAGCTGTTTTTT.

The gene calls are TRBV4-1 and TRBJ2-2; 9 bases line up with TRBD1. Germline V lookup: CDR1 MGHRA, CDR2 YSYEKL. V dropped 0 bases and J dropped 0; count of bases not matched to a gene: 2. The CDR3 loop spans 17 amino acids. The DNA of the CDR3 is TGCGCCAGCAGCCAAGATCGACAGGGGGCGAACACCGGGGAGCTGTTTTTT. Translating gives CASSQDRQGANTGELFF.

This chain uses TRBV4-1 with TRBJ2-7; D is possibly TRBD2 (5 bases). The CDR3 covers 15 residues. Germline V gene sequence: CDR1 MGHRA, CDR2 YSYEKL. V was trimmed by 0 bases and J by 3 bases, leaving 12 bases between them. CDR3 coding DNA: TGCGCCAGCAGCCAAGAAGGGAGCCAGTACTACGAGCAGTACTTC. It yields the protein CASSQEGSQYYEQYF.

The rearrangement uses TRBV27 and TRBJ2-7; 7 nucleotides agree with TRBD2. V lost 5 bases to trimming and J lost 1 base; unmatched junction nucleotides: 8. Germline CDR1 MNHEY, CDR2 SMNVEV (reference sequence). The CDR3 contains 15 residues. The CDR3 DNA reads TGTGCCAGCAGTACCCGGGCTAGCGGTTCCTACGAGCAGTACTTC. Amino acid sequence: CASSTRASGSYEQYF.

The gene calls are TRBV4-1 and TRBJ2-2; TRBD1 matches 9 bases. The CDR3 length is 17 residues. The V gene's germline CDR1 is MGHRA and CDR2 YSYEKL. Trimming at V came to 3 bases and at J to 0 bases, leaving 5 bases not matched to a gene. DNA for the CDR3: TGCGCCAGCAGCCACCGGAGGACAGGGGCGAACACCGGGGAGCTGTTTTTT. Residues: CASSHRRTGANTGELFF.

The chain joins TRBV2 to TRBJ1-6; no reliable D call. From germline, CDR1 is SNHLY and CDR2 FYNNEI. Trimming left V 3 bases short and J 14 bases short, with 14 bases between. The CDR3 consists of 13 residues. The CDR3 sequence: CASSDGLWQSLHF. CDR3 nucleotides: TGTGCCAGCAGTGACGGGTTGTGGCAGTCCCTCCACTTT.

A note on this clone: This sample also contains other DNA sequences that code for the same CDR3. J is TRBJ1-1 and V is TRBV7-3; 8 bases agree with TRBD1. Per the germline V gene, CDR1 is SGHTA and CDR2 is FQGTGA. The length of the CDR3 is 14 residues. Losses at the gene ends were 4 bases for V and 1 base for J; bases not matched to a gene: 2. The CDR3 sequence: CASSSTGANTEAFF. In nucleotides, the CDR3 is TGTGCCAGCAGCTCGACAGGGGCGAACACTGAAGCTTTCTTT.

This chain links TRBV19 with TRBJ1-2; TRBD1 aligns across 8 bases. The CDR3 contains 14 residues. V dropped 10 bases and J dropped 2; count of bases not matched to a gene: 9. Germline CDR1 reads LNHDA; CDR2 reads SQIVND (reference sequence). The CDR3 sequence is CATALQGGNYGYTF. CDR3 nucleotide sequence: TGTGCCACCGCCTTACAGGGGGGGAACTATGGCTACACCTTC.

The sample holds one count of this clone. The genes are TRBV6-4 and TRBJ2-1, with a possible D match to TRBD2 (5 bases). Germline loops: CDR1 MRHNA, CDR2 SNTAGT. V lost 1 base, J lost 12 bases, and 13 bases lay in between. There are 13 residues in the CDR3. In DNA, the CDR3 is TGTGCCAGCAGTGACTTTGTGAGCGGCCTGCAGTTCTTC. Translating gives CASSDFVSGLQFF.

The CDR3 region has the DNA TGTGCCAGCAGTTCAGCGACTAGCGGCACCTACGAGCAGTACTTC. Translating gives CASSSATSGTYEQYF. The chain carries TRBV27 and TRBJ2-7, with 9 bases lining up with TRBD2. The CDR3 is 15 residues long. With V trimmed by 4 bases and J by 2 bases, 6 bases remained unmatched. Germline V lookup: CDR1 MNHEY, CDR2 SMNVEV (reference sequence).

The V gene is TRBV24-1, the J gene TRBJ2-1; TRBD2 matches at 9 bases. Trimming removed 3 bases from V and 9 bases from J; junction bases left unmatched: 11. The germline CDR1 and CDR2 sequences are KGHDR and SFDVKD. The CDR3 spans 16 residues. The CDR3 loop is CATSDPRAGGGSEQFF. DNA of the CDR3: TGTGCCACCAGTGATCCAAGAGCGGGAGGAGGCTCTGAGCAGTTCTTC.